This T cell receptor (beta chain) was recorded in a study of T cells in Graves' hyperthyroidism and ophthalmopathy (dated by TCRdb to about 2019). In terms of the full investigation: TCR V-J signatures able to tell the groups apart were searched for in a discovery cohort of around 95 patients, of whom more than 40 had Graves' ophthalmopathy and around 58 had stable Graves' hyperthyroidism. An independent validation cohort of under 20 hyperthyroidism patients and approximately 15 patients who later progressed to ophthalmopathy tested prospective prediction of ophthalmopathy. For training and testing, the roughly 97 patients in the discovery cohort were randomly divided in a 7:3 ratio. In more than 5 Graves' hyperthyroidism patients, the study also compared T-cell repertoires from thyroid tissue with T-cell repertoires from blood. Once sampling was done, hyperthyroidism patients were given methimazole at a starting dose of 30 mg daily, whereas ophthalmopathy patients were given high-dose intravenous methylprednisolone. The paper describes TCR Vbeta CDR3 sequencing of 135 peripheral blood samples, made up of roughly 40 ophthalmopathy patients, approximately 73 hyperthyroidism patients and about 17 progressor patients. The investigation overall reported the following: In validation, the model predicted progression to ophthalmopathy with approximately 70% sensitivity and over 72% specificity, a median of approximately 6.7 months before onset. No statistical method was used to fix the sample size in advance, and group allocation was not hidden from the investigators. Ophthalmopathy was separated from stable hyperthyroidism by a 13 V-J signature model, with around 88% sensitivity and 81% to 82% specificity obtained in cross-validation and 80%/75% obtained in testing. Most expanded thyroid clonotypes (frequency above 0.001) were also detected in blood, suggesting blood repertoires may reflect thyroid immune responses.

The study excluded patients with uncontrolled infections, other autoimmune diseases, pregnancy or lactation. Diagnoses relied on clinical symptoms, serum thyroxine and TRAb, thyroid ultrasound and orbital computed tomography. Trizol reagent was used to extract total RNA, and RNA quality was then checked on an Agilent 2100 Bioanalyzer. Amplification of TCR beta CDR3 regions was carried out from RNA transcripts. The TCR CDR3 was subjected to a first round of RT-PCR using the HTBI primer set and the Qiagen OneStep RT-PCR kit. Libraries were constructed in a second round of multiplex PCR, after which size selection and purification were carried out. Paired-end sequencing of the libraries was performed with 100 bp reads on an Illumina HiSeq2000. Turning to the authors' computational methods: Raw data were processed with SOAPnuke, discarding reads with adapters, uncalled bases, mean Phred below 15, or no exact constant-primer or identifier match. COPE v1.2.5 was used to merge high-quality paired reads, and clonotypes were defined as unique nucleotide sequences. MiTCR v1.1 was used to align clonotypes to the IMGT TRBV, TRBD and TRBJ reference segments. Only V-J combinations with frequency above 0.0001, covering 99.2% of repertoires, were analysed. The TCS score was defined as F50 (clonal expansion) divided by E x V (chaos), with BLOSUM62-based TCRdist calculated between CDR3 peptides within each V-J. Welch's t-statistics and random forest reduced 450 to 600 V-J features to some 14, which were used in a naive Bayes classifier (R e1071). Thyroid-blood repertoire similarity was quantified with the Morisita-Horn index. TCRdb redid the processing of the public reads, applying fastp at Q25 and MiXCR, and retained in-frame beta chains. Each record represents a unique CDR3 protein, reported with the most common genes and DNA among its rows. The V and J calls and clone size are TCRdb's, not the authors'. The sample yields about 570,000 distinct CDR3 sequences; 46% were counted once. Roughly 20% of the sample lies in the top ten.

In its sample, this clonotype was seen a few times. Its antigen is still unknown. The sample holds no much larger clone one base away, and base qualities are not on file. The receptor was derived from an adult woman with Graves' disease, either hyperthyroidism or ophthalmopathy (not recorded which). Input material: peripheral blood or thyroid tissue (not recorded which).

CDR3 sequence: CASSLRQGRTEAFF. DNA sequence: TGTGCCAGCAGCTTAAGACAGGGACGCACTGAAGCTTTCTTT. Recombination joined TRBV7-3 with TRBJ1-1; TRBD1 agrees with 7 junctional bases. The CDR3 sequence holds 14 residues, the cysteine and phenylalanine included. The entry retains the CDR3 DNA only, 42 bases that are in frame from base 1. The germline V gene sets CDR1 to SGHTA and CDR2 to FQGTGA. The junction shows trimming of 1 base on V and 4 bases on J, and the gene matches do not reach 3 bases of it.